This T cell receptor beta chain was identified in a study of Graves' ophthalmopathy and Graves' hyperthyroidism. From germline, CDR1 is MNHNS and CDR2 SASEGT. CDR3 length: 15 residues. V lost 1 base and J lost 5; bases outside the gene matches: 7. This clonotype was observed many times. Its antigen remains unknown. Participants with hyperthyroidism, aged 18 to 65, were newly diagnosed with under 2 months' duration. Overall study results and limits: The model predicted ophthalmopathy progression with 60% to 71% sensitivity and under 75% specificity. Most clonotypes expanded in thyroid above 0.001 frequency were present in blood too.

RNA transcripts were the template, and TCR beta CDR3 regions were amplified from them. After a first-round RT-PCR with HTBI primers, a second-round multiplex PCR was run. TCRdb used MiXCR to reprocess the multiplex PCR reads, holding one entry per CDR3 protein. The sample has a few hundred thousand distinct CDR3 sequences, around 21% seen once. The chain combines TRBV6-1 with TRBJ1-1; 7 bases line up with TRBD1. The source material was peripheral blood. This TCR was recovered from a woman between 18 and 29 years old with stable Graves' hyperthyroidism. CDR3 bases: TGTGCCAGCAGTGAAGGCGAGGGGGCAGGAACTGAAGCTTTCTTT. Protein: CASSEGEGAGTEAFF.